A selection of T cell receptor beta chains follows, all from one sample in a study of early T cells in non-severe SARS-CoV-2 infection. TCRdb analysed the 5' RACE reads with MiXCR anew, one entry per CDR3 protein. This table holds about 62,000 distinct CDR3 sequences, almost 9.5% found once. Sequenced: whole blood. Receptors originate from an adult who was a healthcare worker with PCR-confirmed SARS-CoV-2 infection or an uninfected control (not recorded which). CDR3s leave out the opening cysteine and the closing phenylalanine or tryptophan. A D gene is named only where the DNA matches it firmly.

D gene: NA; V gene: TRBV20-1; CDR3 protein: SATKGGRMNTEAF
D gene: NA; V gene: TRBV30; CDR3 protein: AWTYTHYGYT
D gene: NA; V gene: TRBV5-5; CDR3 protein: ASSLAGSTNYGYT
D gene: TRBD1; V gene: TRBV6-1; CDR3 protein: ASTLDRSTEAF
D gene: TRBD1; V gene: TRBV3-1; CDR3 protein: ASSLRRTGQGWNSPLH
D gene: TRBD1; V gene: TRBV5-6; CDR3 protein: ASRSGTGNQPQH
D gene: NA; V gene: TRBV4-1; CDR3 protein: ASSQVNSDQPQH
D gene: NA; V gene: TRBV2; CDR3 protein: ASSVQGHNEKLF
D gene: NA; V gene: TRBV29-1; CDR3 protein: SVVRAYQETQY
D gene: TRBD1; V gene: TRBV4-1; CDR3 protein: ASSQARQGSHGYT
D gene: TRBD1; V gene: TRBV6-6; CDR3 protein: ASIGTGWENTIY
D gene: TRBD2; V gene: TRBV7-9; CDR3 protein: ASSRGLAEGNEQF
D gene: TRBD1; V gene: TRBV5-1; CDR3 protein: ASSSGQGRNSPLH
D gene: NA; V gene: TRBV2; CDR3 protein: ASRRDGPEDTQY
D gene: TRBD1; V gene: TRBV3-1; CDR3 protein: ASRGQGAPGELF
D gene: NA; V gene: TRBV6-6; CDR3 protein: ASSSNEKLF
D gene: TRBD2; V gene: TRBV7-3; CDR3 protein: ASSKSGVHTDTQY
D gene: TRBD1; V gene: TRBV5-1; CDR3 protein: ASRRGTDNEQF
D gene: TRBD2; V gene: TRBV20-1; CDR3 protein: SAEPSGGASYNEQF
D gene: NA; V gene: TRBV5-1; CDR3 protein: ASSLGVPGQLGTEAF
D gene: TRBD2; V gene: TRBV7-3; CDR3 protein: ASSLAGGMSTDTQY
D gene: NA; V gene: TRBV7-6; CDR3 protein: ASTPTPADTQY
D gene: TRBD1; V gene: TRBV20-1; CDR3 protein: SARRDRVVGYT
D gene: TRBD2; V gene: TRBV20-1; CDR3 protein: SASRGGTIYNEQF
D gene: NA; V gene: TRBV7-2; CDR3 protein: VSSLNAGDRYTEAF
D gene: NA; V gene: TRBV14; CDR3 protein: ASSQAAGADTQY
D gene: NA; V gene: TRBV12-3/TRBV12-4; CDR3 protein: ASTPWGRGAF
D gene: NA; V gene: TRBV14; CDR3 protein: ASSQISGSNYGYT
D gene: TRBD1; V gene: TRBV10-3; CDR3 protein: AISIGQGDYGYT
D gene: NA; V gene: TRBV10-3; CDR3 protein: AIQGGHADTQY
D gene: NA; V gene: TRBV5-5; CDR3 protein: ASSFPDTGELF
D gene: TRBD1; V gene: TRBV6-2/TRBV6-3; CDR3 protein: ASSFRDRASAGELF
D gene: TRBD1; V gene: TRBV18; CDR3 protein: ASSPIGQGQTNTEAF
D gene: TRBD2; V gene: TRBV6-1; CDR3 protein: ASSEAGRVIDTQY
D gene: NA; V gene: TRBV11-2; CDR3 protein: ASSSAGGGGYT